This record looks at one T cell receptor beta chain sequence and its context. A much larger clone differs from this one at a single base, so this may be a read error. Using RNA template, CDR3s of TCR alpha and beta were amplified with iRepertoire arm-PCR. TCRdb re-analysed the multiplex PCR reads in MiXCR, keeping a single row per CDR3 protein. Here the sample spans under 150,000 distinct CDR3 sequences, roughly a quarter being singletons. CDR1 MGHRA and CDR2 YSYEKL come from the germline V gene. CDR3 length: 15 residues. V lost 1 base and J 5 bases, leaving 12 bases between the germline ends. These data are taken from a study of glioma-infiltrating T cells.

Sequenced sample: glioma tissue, nonneoplastic brain tissue, or PBMCs (not recorded which). The clonotype comes from a human donor with low-grade glioma or glioblastoma, undergoing nonglioma brain surgery, or in good health (not recorded which). The genes are TRBV4-1 and TRBJ2-1, with D unresolved. In DNA, the CDR3 is TGCGCCAGCAGCCAAGCGACTGGCAAGAACAATGAGCAGTTCTTC. Protein product: CASSQATGKNNEQFF.